Listed below are T cell receptor beta chains from one sample, sequenced in a study of cytomegalovirus exposure and HLA in healthy donors. Sequencing used immunoSEQ multiplex PCR; TCRdb keeps in-frame clones, though not all of them. The repertoire holds 100,000 to 140,000 clones, with over 75% as singletons. Sequences were obtained from PBMCs. The source of these receptors is a male donor in good health and CMV-seronegative. CDR3s include the opening cysteine and the closing phenylalanine or tryptophan. D genes are given only for firm matches. The size field is filled for only some rows; it gives once, few, many or a size class.

j_call d_call cdr3_length v_call clone_size cdr3_aa cdr3_nt
TRBJ1-4 - 13 TRBV5-4 - CASSLGVEEKLFF TGTGCCAGCAGCTTGGGTGTTGAGGAAAAACTGTTTTTT
TRBJ2-3 TRBD1 15 TRBV6-5 once CASSSPRQGADTQYF TGTGCCAGCAGTAGTCCTCGACAGGGCGCAGATACGCAGTATTTT
TRBJ1-4 - 14 TRBV6-1 - CASEGGGRGEKLFF TGTGCCAGCGAGGGGGGGGGTCGAGGTGAAAAACTGTTTTTT
TRBJ2-7 - 13 TRBV4-1 - CASSLKQGYEQYF TGCGCCAGCAGCCTCAAGCAGGGCTACGAGCAGTACTTC
TRBJ2-1 TRBD1 13 TRBV5-1 - CATRDRTYNEQFF TGCGCCACAAGGGACAGGACTTACAATGAGCAGTTCTTC
TRBJ1-3 TRBD1 16 TRBV4-1 - CASSQEGQNSGNTIYF TGCGCCAGCAGCCAAGAGGGACAGAACTCTGGAAACACCATATATTTT
TRBJ1-6 TRBD1 14 TRBV10-3 - CAISRQGVNSPLHF TGTGCCATCAGCCGACAGGGGGTCAATTCACCCCTCCACTTT
TRBJ2-7 TRBD2 16 TRBV27 - CASSGAPSGASYEQYF TGTGCCAGCAGCGGGGCGCCTAGCGGGGCGAGCTACGAGCAGTACTTC
TRBJ2-1 TRBD1 14 TRBV6-5 - CASSSRGRNNEQFF TGTGCCAGCAGCTCAAGGGGGCGGAACAATGAGCAGTTCTTC
TRBJ2-7 TRBD1 12 TRBV29-1 - CSVSRDSYEQYF TGCAGCGTATCCCGGGACAGTTACGAGCAGTACTTC
TRBJ1-5 - 16 TRBV7-9 - CASSSSLGGSNQPQHF TGTGCCAGCAGCTCTAGCCTGGGCGGCAGCAATCAGCCCCAGCATTTT
TRBJ2-1 TRBD2 15 TRBV6-4 - CASSDGQGGVNEQFF TGTGCCAGCAGTGACGGTCAGGGAGGGGTCAATGAGCAGTTCTTC
TRBJ2-1 TRBD2 18 TRBV27 - CASSFPASGRGSYNEQFF TGTGCCAGCAGTTTCCCAGCTAGCGGGAGAGGGTCCTACAATGAGCAGTTCTTC
TRBJ2-7 - 16 TRBV4-2 - CASSQDWSLRSYEQYF TGTGCCAGCAGCCAAGATTGGAGTTTGAGGTCCTACGAGCAGTACTTC
TRBJ1-6 TRBD1 13 TRBV13 once CASISRGNSPLHF TGTGCCAGCATCAGCAGGGGGAATTCACCCCTCCACTTT
TRBJ1-3 - 17 TRBV4-1 - CASSPQALGTGGNTIYF TGCGCCAGCAGCCCCCAGGCGCTAGGGACTGGTGGAAACACCATATATTTT
TRBJ1-2 - 12 TRBV6-5 - CASRNHESGYTF TGTGCCAGCAGGAACCACGAGTCTGGCTACACCTTC
TRBJ2-5 TRBD2 13 TRBV30 - CAWSLGRRETQYF TGTGCCTGGAGTCTCGGGAGGAGGGAGACCCAGTACTTC
TRBJ1-5 - 14 TRBV6-1 once CASSDRYSNQPQHF TGTGCCAGCAGTGACCGGTATAGCAATCAGCCCCAGCATTTT
TRBJ2-2 TRBD2 18 TRBV10-1 - CASSESGLAGTNTGELFF TGCGCCAGCAGTGAGTCGGGACTAGCGGGCACGAACACCGGGGAGCTGTTTTTT
TRBJ2-5 TRBD1 14 TRBV11-3 - CASSDREKGETQYF TGTGCCAGCAGCGACAGGGAAAAGGGGGAGACCCAGTACTTC
TRBJ2-1 TRBD2 15 TRBV19 once CASSIWLAGEDEQFF TGTGCCAGTAGTATTTGGCTAGCGGGAGAAGATGAGCAGTTCTTC
TRBJ1-3 TRBD1 17 TRBV28 - CASSLGTGGARGNTIYF TGTGCCAGCAGTTTAGGGACAGGGGGCGCACGTGGAAACACCATATATTTT
TRBJ1-1 - 16 TRBV7-9 - CASSSGGVGANTEAFF TGTGCCAGCAGCTCGGGGGGAGTGGGGGCGAACACTGAAGCTTTCTTT